The clone carrying this TCR beta chain was detected ten times or more. Its antigen is currently unknown. The germline V gene has CDR1 SGHRS and CDR2 YFSETQ. The CDR3 sequence is 14 residues long. The junction had 7 bases not matched to a gene; V was cut back by 6 bases and J by 6 bases. This sample is drawn from a study of cytomegalovirus exposure and HLA in healthy donors. Only in-frame clones appear in the TCRdb table, and some are missing; sequencing was by immunoSEQ multiplex PCR. Of some 150,000 clones in the sample, around nine tenths were seen once. The study, taken as a whole, reports: Reported performance of the classifier showed diagnosis of cytomegalovirus status with high specificity and sensitivity. In vitro data verified a few CMV-associated chains as specific for CMV antigens. Rarity held for most TCR sequences, but there were some public TCRs that occurred in many donors. The study flagged some 170 TCR beta chains as cytomegalovirus-associated.

Source material: PBMCs. V and J are TRBV5-1 and TRBJ2-7; 12 bases map to TRBD2. The TCR originated in a woman between 25 and 40 years old in good health and CMV-seronegative. CDR3 DNA sequence: TGCGCCAGCACCCGAGGACTAGCGGGACTCGAGCAGTACTTC. Its translation: CASTRGLAGLEQYF.